This T cell receptor (beta chain) was sequenced for a study of blood T cell repertoires in COVID-19. Background on the study: Samples of COVID-19 (acute and convalescent) were obtained from the United States, Italy and Spain. In each case, the material was cDNA or gDNA derived from T cells, B-cell-depleted T cells, or PBMCs.

There are 17 residues in the CDR3. V shed 4 bases and J 3 bases; nucleotides not matched to a gene: 7. Per germline, CDR1 SGHDN and CDR2 FVKESK. TCRdb keeps only in-frame clones here, not all; method: immunoSEQ multiplex PCR. This sample has 100,000 to 150,000 clones, with 81% found just once. The source is a man aged 25-45 years with COVID-19, enrolled during active disease. Sequencing was carried out using peripheral blood. The chain is built from TRBV14 and TRBJ2-6, with TRBD1 matching over 9 bases. CDR3 region: CASSRHRGRSGANVLTF. The CDR3 coding sequence is TGTGCCAGCAGCCGCCACAGGGGGCGGAGTGGGGCCAACGTCCTGACTTTC.